This T cell receptor beta chain was documented in a study of blood T cell repertoires in COVID-19. Overall study context: From the United States, Italy and Spain came samples of acute and convalescent COVID-19. T cells, B-cell-depleted T cells, or PBMCs provided the cDNA or gDNA that served as material.

With 2 bases removed from V and 5 bases from J, the gap between germline ends came to 7 bases. Germline loops: CDR1 MNHEY, CDR2 SVGAGI. The CDR3 consists of 14 residues. Per the original methods: Estimates of nucleated cell counts were drawn from the amplification of reference gene primers. The table came from immunoSEQ multiplex PCR; TCRdb's copy has only in-frame clones and leaves some out. The DNA gave D and trimming, while V, J and clone size come from that table. The sample yields 200,000 to 250,000 clones, about 91% seen once. This clonotype was sampled from a man younger than 35 with active or convalescent COVID-19. Sequencing was done on a sample of peripheral blood. This chain uses TRBV6-5 with TRBJ1-6; D is ambiguous. The CDR3 protein is CASSYATHNSPLHF. As DNA, the CDR3 is TGTGCCAGCAGTTACGCTACTCATAATTCACCCCTCCACTTT.